One sample yielded the 3 T cell receptor beta chains listed below, sequenced in a study of preoperative IRX-2 immunotherapy in early breast cancer. Libraries were prepared by immunoSEQ multiplex PCR; TCRdb keeps only in-frame clonotypes and omits some of them. Among 30,000 or so clones listed, 70% to 85% were seen once. The treatment denotes: preoperative locoregional IRX-2 cytokine immunotherapy. This specimen was collected from a patient treated with IRX-2 immunotherapy. Receptors originate from a human donor with breast cancer.

The gene calls are TRBV11-3 and TRBJ2-3; 9 positions match TRBD1. V dropped 1 base and J dropped 8; count of bases not matched to a gene: 7. Germline assignment: CDR1 SGHNT and CDR2 YENEEA. There are 15 residues in the CDR3. CDR3 residues: CASSLGQGVESTQYF. CDR3 bases: TGTGCCAGCAGCTTAGGACAGGGGGTGGAAAGTACGCAGTATTTT. The full variable domain, in which reference TRBV11-3 and TRBJ2-3 provide the parts outside the CDR3, is EAGVVQSPRYKIIEKKQPVAFWCNPISGHNTLYWYLQNLGQGPELLIRYENEEAVDDSQLPKDRFSAERLKGVDSTLKIQPAELGDSAVYLCASSLGQGVESTQYFGPGTRLTVL.

CDR3 nucleotide sequence: TGCAGCGGGAACCAAGGGCTGAATCGGAAGACCCAGTACTTC. Translated, it gives CSGNQGLNRKTQYF. This chain links TRBV29-1 with TRBJ2-5, with D unclear. This CDR3 has 14 residues. The germline V gene has CDR1 SQVTM and CDR2 ANQGSEA. V was shortened by 7 bases and J by 6 bases, with 21 bases between the two germline ends. Full variable domain (rest looked up from reference TRBV29-1 and TRBJ2-5): SAVISQKPSRDICQRGTSLTIQCQVDSQVTMMFWYRQQPGQSLTLIATANQGSEATYESGFVIDKFPISRPNLTFSTLTVSNMSPEDSSIYLCSGNQGLNRKTQYFGPGTRLLVL.

This clone appeared once. The chain employs TRBV5-1 and TRBJ2-1, with 13 bases aligning to TRBD2. Germline CDR1 and CDR2: SGHRS and YFSETQ. V lost 0 bases, J lost 6 bases, and 3 bases stayed unmatched. CDR3 length equals 16 residues. CDR3 in amino acids: CASSLGLAGGGNEQFF. CDR3 nucleotides: TGCGCCAGCAGCTTGGGACTAGCGGGAGGAGGCAATGAGCAGTTCTTC. Looking up the rest from reference TRBV5-1 and TRBJ2-1 gives the full variable domain: KAGVTQTPRYLIKTRGQQVTLSCSPISGHRSVSWYQQTPGQGLQFLFEYFSETQRNKGNFPGRFSGRQFSNSRSEMNVSTLELGDSALYLCASSLGLAGGGNEQFFGPGTRLTVL.